These 13 T cell receptor beta chains were all obtained from the same sample, sequenced in a study of blood T cell repertoires in COVID-19. Sequencing used immunoSEQ multiplex PCR; TCRdb keeps in-frame clones, though not all of them. The data show over 50,000 clones, about 86% seen once. Sequencing used peripheral blood. Every receptor here comes from a human donor in a cohort sampled during active COVID-19.

This chain joins TRBV6-4 and TRBJ2-4; TRBD1 might be the D (5 bases). The CDR3 has 17 amino acids. Germline lookup yields CDR1 MRHNA and CDR2 SNTAGT. V was trimmed by 3 bases and J by 1 base, leaving 16 bases between them. The CDR3 bases are TGTGCCAGCAGTGAAAAAGGTGAGGCAGGGGCCAAAAACATTCAGTACTTC. Residues: CASSEKGEAGAKNIQYF.

The J gene is TRBJ2-1, the V gene TRBV18; 9 positions match TRBD2. The CDR3 loop spans 15 amino acids. J lost 7 bases, V lost 8 bases, and 12 bases had no gene match. Germline CDR1 is KGHSH and CDR2 is LQKENI. The DNA for the CDR3 is TGTGCCAGCCTAGTCGGAGCGGGAGGCGAAAATGAGCAGTTCTTC. Translating it yields CASLVGAGGENEQFF.

The chain has TRBV6-6 and TRBJ1-4, with TRBD1 as a possible D gene (5 bases). Trimming removed 4 bases at V and 9 bases at J, with 12 bases between. From germline, CDR1 is MNHNY and CDR2 SVGAGI (reference sequence). CDR3 length: 13 residues. Written as DNA, the CDR3 is TGTGCCAGCAGTTTCTCGGACACCCAAAAACTGTTTTTT. It specifies CASSFSDTQKLFF.

The rearrangement uses TRBV5-1 and TRBJ2-2; 11 positions agree with TRBD2. This CDR3 region has 15 residues. CDR1 and CDR2 (germline): SGHRS, YFSETQ. After removal of 4 bases from V and 7 bases from J, the junction contained 6 bases not matched to a gene. The CDR3 spells CASSHTSGSYGELFF. CDR3 bases: TGCGCCAGCAGCCATACTAGCGGGAGTTACGGGGAGCTGTTTTTT.

The chain uses TRBV7-3 and TRBJ2-3; 14 bases agree with TRBD2. Per germline, CDR1 SGHTA and CDR2 FQGTGA. There are 16 residues in the CDR3. V dropped 1 base and J dropped 6; count of bases not matched to a gene: 3. CDR3 nucleotide sequence: TGTGCCAGCAGCTTAAGTAGGACTAGCGGGAGGGATACGCAGTATTTT. It codes for CASSLSRTSGRDTQYF.

The V gene is TRBV3-1 (or the pseudogene TRBV3-2), the J gene TRBJ2-2; D possibly corresponds to TRBD1 (6 bases). Germline lookup yields CDR1 LGHDT and CDR2 YNNKEL (reference sequence). Trimming cost V 10 bases and J 0 bases, with 12 bases left between them. This CDR3 has 14 amino acids. Here the CDR3 DNA reads TGTGCCACCTCCGGGACACCGAACACCGGGGAGCTGTTTTTT. Translated, it gives CATSGTPNTGELFF.

V and J are TRBV7-9 and TRBJ1-5; TRBD1 matches 8 bases. The V segment lost 5 bases and the J segment 1 base; nucleotides outside the gene matches: 1. The CDR3 totals 14 residues. Germline CDR1 and CDR2: SEHNR and FQNEAQ (reference sequence). CDR3 in amino acids: CASSDRGSNQPQHF. In DNA form, the CDR3 reads TGTGCCAGCAGCGACAGGGGAAGCAATCAGCCCCAGCATTTT.

V gene TRBV28 combines with J gene TRBJ2-1; 7 positions match TRBD2. Trimming cost V 7 bases and J 6 bases; bases outside gene matches: 6. CDR3 length: 13 amino acids. CDR1 and CDR2 (germline): MDHEN, SYDVKM. The CDR3 here is CASTRGVGNEQFF. The CDR3 DNA sequence: TGTGCCAGCACCCGGGGGGTAGGCAATGAGCAGTTCTTC. Full variable domain (outside the CDR3, taken from reference TRBV28 and TRBJ2-1): DVKVTQSSRYLVKRTGEKVFLECVQDMDHENMFWYRQDPGLGLRLIYFSYDVKMKEKGDIPEGYSVSREKKERFSLILESASTNQTSMYLCASTRGVGNEQFFGPGTRLTVL.

CDR3 in DNA: TGTGCCAGCAGTTCCAGGGCCGACTATGGCTACACCTTC. As protein: CASSSRADYGYTF. The genes are TRBV27 and TRBJ1-2; possible D gene TRBD1, 5 bases. V shed 4 bases and J shed 3 bases, with 9 bases lying between them. The germline V gene has CDR1 MNHEY and CDR2 SMNVEV (reference sequence). The CDR3 runs 13 residues.

A few counts support this clone. The gene calls are TRBV6-2 or TRBV6-3 and TRBJ2-2; the match to TRBD2 covers 9 bases. CDR1 and CDR2 from the germline V gene are MNHEY and SVGEGT. The CDR3 covers 17 residues. Trimming cost V 1 base and J 2 bases; bases outside gene matches: 5. CDR3: CASSYFTSGSNTGELFF. For the CDR3, the DNA is TGTGCCAGCAGTTACTTCACTAGCGGGTCCAACACCGGGGAGCTGTTTTTT.

V gene TRBV6-5 combines with J gene TRBJ2-2, with a weak D call TRBD1 (6 bases). Germline lookup yields CDR1 MNHEY and CDR2 SVGAGI. The CDR3 has 15 amino acids. The V end lost 2 bases, the J end lost 6 bases, and 13 bases lay between the germline ends. The CDR3 sequence: CASSYHKNRAGELFF. The CDR3 coding sequence is TGTGCCAGCAGTTACCATAAAAACAGGGCCGGGGAGCTGTTTTTT.

CDR3 sequence: CASSAPLEREGRETQYF. Written as DNA, the CDR3 is TGTGCCAGCAGCGCGCCTTTGGAGCGGGAGGGCCGGGAGACCCAGTACTTC. This chain connects TRBV9 to TRBJ2-5, with 10 bases identical to TRBD2. CDR1 and CDR2 from the germline V gene are SGDLS and YYNGEE. J lost 5 bases, V lost 3 bases, and 13 bases had no gene match. The CDR3 totals 17 residues. The full variable domain, its missing parts supplied by reference TRBV9 and TRBJ2-5, is DSGVTQTPKHLITATGQRVTLRCSPRSGDLSVYWYQQSLDQGLQFLIQYYNGEERAKGNILERFSAQQFPDLHSELNLSSLELGDSALYFCASSAPLEREGRETQYFGPGTRLLVL.

The V gene is TRBV18, the J gene TRBJ1-1; 8 bases are a match to TRBD1. Trimming cost V 6 bases and J 4 bases; bases outside gene matches: 10. This CDR3 region has 15 residues. Germline V CDR1 and CDR2: KGHSH, LQKENI. The CDR3 protein is CASSLFGQGGTEAFF. CDR3 coding DNA: TGTGCCAGCTCCTTATTTGGACAGGGTGGCACTGAAGCTTTCTTT.